Included here is one T cell receptor beta chain sequence, with context. The antigen is unknown. The sample originates from a study of blood T cells in healthy people across ages. With a J-beta primer mix and a sample-barcoded 5' primer, a second PCR ran roughly 7 to 11 cycles. In TCRdb, the 5' RACE reads were re-called with MiXCR into one record per CDR3 protein. Here the sample spans about 970,000 distinct CDR3 sequences, about 51% being singletons. This CDR3 spans 8 amino acids. Germline CDR1 SNHLY, CDR2 FYNNEI. Findings and limits, study-wide: Naive T cell percentage showed a strong correlation with TCR beta diversity.

This receptor was obtained from an older woman in good health. Sequencing was carried out using blood. V usage is TRBV2 and J usage is TRBJ2-5; D ambiguous. The J call may not be correct, given that the DNA end is closer to TRBJ2-7. The CDR3 is CASSEQYF. The CDR3 DNA follows: TGTGCCAGCAGCGAGCAGTACTTC.